What follows is one T cell receptor (beta chain) and its context. The V segment lost 4 bases and the J segment 3 bases; nucleotides outside the gene matches: 8. The germline V gene encodes CDR1 SGHVS and CDR2 FQNEAQ. The CDR3 length is 18 residues. This record belongs to a study of blood T cell repertoires in COVID-19. Study details: Collection of acute and convalescent COVID-19 samples took place in the United States, Italy and Spain. The analysed material was cDNA or gDNA that came from T cells, B-cell-depleted T cells, or PBMCs.

As processed by the authors: Estimation of nucleated cell counts was performed using reference gene primer amplification. TCRdb keeps only in-frame clones here, not all; method: immunoSEQ multiplex PCR. That table furnishes V, J and clone size, whereas the DNA furnished D and trimming. Of some 150,000 clones listed, around 80% were seen once; the top ten hold 10% to 15%. The V and J genes are TRBV7-8 and TRBJ2-1; 14 nucleotides align to TRBD2. This sequence was found in a man aged 55 to 70 with active or convalescent COVID-19. Sequencing input: peripheral blood. The CDR3 sequence is CASSSHAGTSGSYNEQFF. The CDR3 DNA reads TGTGCCAGCAGCTCCCACGCCGGGACTAGCGGGAGCTACAATGAGCAGTTCTTC.